These 12 T cell receptor beta chains were sequenced from one sample in a study of shared clonotypes between healthy human individuals. Using immunoSEQ multiplex PCR, the repertoire was profiled, and TCRdb retains in-frame clones only, with some absent. The table records roughly 700,000 clones, approximately 74% of them present only once. Specimen: memory CD4+ T cells sorted from blood. As to subset: CD45RA-negative fraction. These receptor sequences come from a woman aged 25 to 39 in good health.

This clone has more than one count but fewer than ten. The chain recombines TRBV2 with TRBJ1-6; D gene ambiguous. Trimming took 8 bases from V and 5 from J, leaving 13 bases between them. CDR1 SNHLY and CDR2 FYNNEI come from the germline V gene. The CDR3 extends over 14 amino acids. This CDR3 is CASGDGLNNSPLHF. The CDR3 DNA sequence: TGTGCCAGCGGCGATGGATTGAATAATTCACCCCTCCACTTT.

This clone showed up just once. The chain links TRBV23-1 to TRBJ2-1, with D perhaps matching TRBD1 or TRBD2 (6 bases each). TRBV23-1 is assigned to the ORF class and has an uncertain function. Between the trimmed V and J ends, which lost 9 bases and 6 bases, there was a span of 27 bases. This CDR3 contains 17 residues. The CDR3 region is CARNEAVERGAVNEQFF. CDR3 DNA: TGCGCCAGAAATGAGGCAGTTGAGAGGGGGGCTGTCAATGAGCAGTTCTTC.

The chain uses TRBV28 and TRBJ2-7; D possibly corresponds to TRBD2 (5 bases). The V gene lost 2 bases and the J gene lost 6 bases, with 11 bases spanning the gap. Germline V CDR1 and CDR2: MDHEN, SYDVKM. The CDR3 extends over 13 amino acids. The CDR3 region is CASSLPRAVEQYF. The CDR3 DNA sequence: TGTGCCAGCAGTTTACCCAGAGCGGTCGAGCAGTACTTC.

The gene calls are TRBV28 and TRBJ1-2, with 7 bases identical to TRBD1. V shed 6 bases, J shed 8 bases, and the junction held 12 bases outside the gene matches. Germline V CDR1 and CDR2: MDHEN, SYDVKM. The CDR3 consists of 14 residues. The CDR3 is CASRNTGAVGGYTF. In DNA, the CDR3 is TGTGCCAGCAGAAATACAGGGGCTGTGGGGGGCTACACCTTC.

The chain recombines TRBV5-1 with TRBJ1-5; D might be TRBD1 (6 bases). With 4 bases removed from V and 4 bases from J, the gap between germline ends came to 18 bases. Germline loops: CDR1 SGHRS, CDR2 YFSETQ. The CDR3 sequence is 16 residues long. The CDR3 sequence is CASSQGSLDLNQPQHF. In DNA form, the CDR3 reads TGCGCCAGCAGCCAGGGGTCGCTCGACCTGAATCAGCCCCAGCATTTT.

The chain combines TRBV7-9 with TRBJ2-7; D is unresolved. V lost 3 bases, J lost 3 bases, and 6 bases lay in between. CDR3 length equals 12 residues. The germline V gene has CDR1 SEHNR and CDR2 FQNEAQ (reference sequence). The CDR3 nucleotides read TGTGCCAGCAGCTTTTGGATCTACGAGCAGTACTTC. Protein sequence: CASSFWIYEQYF.

V usage is TRBV11-2 and J usage is TRBJ1-1; unclear D gene. With 1 base removed from V and 13 bases from J, the gap between germline ends came to 22 bases. The V gene's germline CDR1 is SGHAT and CDR2 FQNNGV. This CDR3 spans 15 amino acids. The CDR3 nucleotides read TGTGCCAGCAGCTTAGGCCTCCCGGGTGCCCGCCCTCTTTTCTTT. It encodes CASSLGLPGARPLFF.

V usage is TRBV28 and J usage is TRBJ2-7, with 8 bases aligning to TRBD2. CDR3 length: 16 amino acids. Germline-derived CDR1 and CDR2 are MDHEN and SYDVKM. The ends lost 7 bases at V and 3 bases at J; junction bases unmatched: 14. CDR3 in DNA: TGTGCCAGCACCGGCAACATCGGGACTAGAGACTACGAGCAGTACTTC. Translated, it gives CASTGNIGTRDYEQYF.

This sequence joins TRBV28 and TRBJ2-7, with D hard to call. The V and J ends lost 4 bases and 9 bases respectively, with 13 bases between them. This CDR3 has 12 amino acids. Germline loops: CDR1 MDHEN, CDR2 SYDVKM. The CDR3 DNA is TGTGCCAGCAGTTCCACGACCCCAGGGCAGTACTTC. It encodes CASSSTTPGQYF.

This chain connects TRBV7-2 to TRBJ2-7; D is unresolved. Germline CDR1 reads SGHTA; CDR2 reads FQGNSA. The CDR3 is 13 amino acids. The V gene lost 4 bases and the J gene lost 2 bases, with 9 bases spanning the gap. CDR3 region: CASSSHQAYEQYF. For the CDR3, the DNA is TGTGCCAGCAGCTCCCACCAGGCCTACGAGCAGTACTTC.

This clone appeared a few times. J is TRBJ2-5 and V is TRBV5-5; D not resolved. Germline loops: CDR1 SGHKS, CDR2 YYEKEE (reference sequence). The CDR3 covers 13 residues. Trimming stripped 2 bases from V and 3 bases from J, with 8 bases between. The CDR3 loop is CASSFYGKETQYF. In DNA form, the CDR3 reads TGTGCCAGCAGCTTTTACGGAAAAGAGACCCAGTACTTC.

The V gene is TRBV6-5, the J gene TRBJ2-1; 7 bases align to TRBD2. This CDR3 comprises 13 residues. Trimming cost V 6 bases and J 4 bases; bases outside gene matches: 3. CDR1 and CDR2 from the germline V gene are MNHEY and SVGAGI. This CDR3 is CASRRLAYNEQFF. As DNA, the CDR3 is TGTGCCAGCAGACGACTAGCTTACAATGAGCAGTTCTTC.